These 29 T cell receptor beta chains were all obtained from the same sample, sequenced in a study of blood T cell repertoires in COVID-19. Here immunoSEQ multiplex PCR was the method, and the copy in TCRdb shows in-frame clones only, minus some. The sample includes over 200,000 clones, over 75% of them seen just once. Input material: peripheral blood. These receptors were collected from a human donor in a cohort sampled during active COVID-19.

The rearrangement joins TRBV19 to TRBJ2-7, with TRBD2 matching 15 bases. The V gene end was trimmed by 1 base and the J gene end by 6 bases; junction bases not matched to a gene: 4. Germline V lookup: CDR1 LNHDA, CDR2 SQIVND (reference sequence). The length of the CDR3 is 16 residues. As DNA, the CDR3 is TGTGCCAGTAGTATAGTCGGACTAGCGGGAGGGCTCGAGCAGTACTTC. Amino acids: CASSIVGLAGGLEQYF.

This rearrangement joins TRBV9 to TRBJ2-1; 11 bases agree with TRBD2. V lost 0 bases to trimming and J lost 8 bases; unmatched junction nucleotides: 4. This CDR3 is 15 amino acids long. Germline assignment: CDR1 SGDLS and CDR2 YYNGEE. The CDR3 region has the DNA TGTGCCAGCAGCGTAGAACCTAGCGGGAGGCATGAGCAGTTCTTC. The encoded protein is CASSVEPSGRHEQFF.

The chain is built from TRBV29-1 and TRBJ2-7, with 12 bases that match TRBD2. The CDR3 runs to 15 residues. Germline lookup yields CDR1 SQVTM and CDR2 ANQGSEA. J lost 3 bases, V lost 2 bases, and 5 bases had no gene match. The CDR3: CSVESLAGGSYEQYF. CDR3 bases: TGCAGCGTTGAATCGCTAGCGGGAGGGAGCTACGAGCAGTACTTC.

The chain joins TRBV7-2 to TRBJ2-1; maybe TRBD1 (6 bases). V was pared by 1 base and J by 1 base, with 8 bases between. The CDR3 length is 15 residues. Germline V CDR1 and CDR2: SGHTA, FQGNSA. The DNA of the CDR3 is TGTGCCAGCAGCTTAGGCAGGGGATCCTACAATGAGCAGTTCTTC. It translates to CASSLGRGSYNEQFF. Full variable domain (rest looked up from reference TRBV7-2 and TRBJ2-1): GAGVSQSPSNKVTEKGKDVELRCDPISGHTALYWYRQSLGQGLEFLIYFQGNSAPDKSGLPSDRFSAERTGGSVSTLTIQRTQQEDSAVYLCASSLGRGSYNEQFFGPGTRLTVL.

The genes are TRBV6-2 or TRBV6-3 and TRBJ2-7; D is perhaps TRBD2 (8 bases). Trimming took off 2 bases at V and 7 bases at J, with 15 bases between the two ends. Per germline, CDR1 MNHEY and CDR2 SVGEGT. CDR3 length: 14 amino acids. CDR3: CASSYEVAGQEQYF. The CDR3 DNA reads TGTGCCAGCAGTTACGAGGTAGCGGGACAGGAGCAGTACTTC.

V usage is TRBV27 and J usage is TRBJ2-3, with 10 bases fitting TRBD1. Germline-derived CDR1 and CDR2 are MNHEY and SMNVEV (reference sequence). The CDR3 has 14 residues. The J segment lost 9 bases and the V segment lost 7 bases, leaving 10 bases of the junction unmatched. The CDR3 protein is CASNQDRGRGTQYF. The CDR3 region has the DNA TGTGCCAGCAATCAAGACAGGGGGCGGGGGACGCAGTATTTT.

The rearrangement uses TRBV6-4 and TRBJ1-1; 10 bases fit TRBD1. The length of the CDR3 is 14 residues. Germline V CDR1 and CDR2: MRHNA, SNTAGT. V lost 6 bases to trimming and J lost 7 bases; unmatched junction nucleotides: 8. The CDR3: CASRRDRGRGEAFF. The CDR3 coding sequence is TGTGCCAGCAGGAGGGACAGGGGACGGGGTGAAGCTTTCTTT.

The chain's CDR3 is CASSWGGRGTSGRLNEQYF. In nucleotides, the CDR3 is TGTGCCAGCAGCTGGGGAGGTCGAGGGACTAGCGGGAGGTTAAACGAGCAGTACTTC. The genes are TRBV7-8 and TRBJ2-7; TRBD2 agrees at 15 bases. Germline V lookup: CDR1 SGHVS, CDR2 FQNEAQ. Germline trimming cut 4 bases from V and 5 bases from J; bases unmatched to any gene: 15. This CDR3 comprises 19 residues.

The rearrangement uses TRBV27 and TRBJ2-1; TRBD2 agrees at 13 bases. This CDR3 has 17 amino acids. V dropped 1 base and J dropped 2; count of bases not matched to a gene: 2. The germline CDR1 and CDR2 sequences are MNHEY and SMNVEV (reference sequence). The CDR3 sequence: CASSLLTSGGTYNEQFF. The CDR3, as DNA: TGTGCCAGCAGTTTATTGACTAGCGGGGGGACCTACAATGAGCAGTTCTTC.

The V and J genes are TRBV5-5 and TRBJ2-2; D is possibly TRBD2 (5 bases). V was clipped by 4 bases and J by 4 bases, with 17 bases between them. This CDR3 is built from 16 residues. The V gene's germline CDR1 is SGHKS and CDR2 YYEKEE (reference sequence). DNA for the CDR3: TGTGCCAGCAGCCATAGCTTTCTAGCAGCCACCGGGGAGCTGTTTTTT. Translating gives CASSHSFLAATGELFF.

The V gene is TRBV6-5, the J gene TRBJ2-7, with D maybe TRBD1 (7 bases). This CDR3 is built from 15 residues. Germline V lookup: CDR1 MNHEY, CDR2 SVGAGI. Trimming cost V 4 bases and J 5 bases, with 18 bases left between them. The CDR3 spells CASSFGGRQGNEQYF. CDR3 bases: TGTGCCAGCAGTTTCGGGGGCAGACAGGGAAACGAGCAGTACTTC.

The J gene is TRBJ1-4, the V gene TRBV7-2, with D maybe TRBD1 (5 bases). The length of the CDR3 is 14 residues. CDR1 and CDR2 (germline): SGHTA, FQGNSA. Trimming shortened V by 1 base and J by 8 bases, and 11 bases separated the two germline ends. The CDR3 DNA is TGTGCCAGCAGCTTAGGTGGCGGGGGGGAAAAACTGTTTTTT. It specifies CASSLGGGGEKLFF.

This sequence joins TRBV19 and TRBJ1-2, with 9 nucleotides matching TRBD1. Germline loops: CDR1 LNHDA, CDR2 SQIVND (reference sequence). The CDR3 totals 15 residues. The V gene end was trimmed by 6 bases and the J gene end by 4 bases; junction bases not matched to a gene: 9. As DNA, the CDR3 is TGTGCCAGTAGGGTCCGGGACAGGGTCGGCTATGGCTACACCTTC. It specifies CASRVRDRVGYGYTF.

CDR3 sequence reads: CAWSSVEKLFF. DNA of the CDR3: TGTGCCTGGAGTTCAGTTGAAAAACTGTTTTTT. V and J are TRBV30 and TRBJ1-4; D unresolved. The CDR3 sequence is 11 residues long. Trimming left V 2 bases short and J 7 bases short, with 5 bases between. In germline, CDR1 is GTSNPN, CDR2 SVGIG (reference sequence).

The chain couples TRBV14 to TRBJ1-3; no definite D call. Germline values: CDR1 SGHDN, CDR2 FVKESK. This CDR3 has 15 amino acids. V was trimmed by 0 bases and J by 4 bases, leaving 10 bases between them. The CDR3 loop reads CASSQDLTRGNTIYF. CDR3 DNA sequence: TGTGCCAGCAGCCAAGATCTTACGCGAGGAAACACCATATATTTT.

The chain recombines TRBV28 with TRBJ2-7; D not certain. The germline V gene has CDR1 MDHEN and CDR2 SYDVKM. CDR3 length: 15 amino acids. The V gene lost 1 base and the J gene lost 1 base, with 11 bases spanning the gap. The CDR3 loop is CASSLYASGSYEQYF. The DNA for the CDR3 is TGTGCCAGCAGTTTATACGCTAGTGGGTCCTACGAGCAGTACTTC.

This chain uses TRBV5-1 with TRBJ2-7; 10 bases line up with TRBD1. Germline assignment: CDR1 SGHRS and CDR2 YFSETQ. J gave up 0 bases and V 7 bases, and 19 bases lay outside the gene matches. This CDR3 spans 19 amino acids. This chain's CDR3 is CASRQLRGTGDPSSYEQYF. CDR3 coding DNA: TGCGCCAGCCGCCAATTACGTGGGACAGGGGATCCTAGCTCCTACGAGCAGTACTTC. Drawing the rest from reference TRBV5-1 and TRBJ2-7, the complete variable domain is KAGVTQTPRYLIKTRGQQVTLSCSPISGHRSVSWYQQTPGQGLQFLFEYFSETQRNKGNFPGRFSGRQFSNSRSEMNVSTLELGDSALYLCASRQLRGTGDPSSYEQYFGPGTRLTVT.

The J gene is TRBJ1-4, the V gene TRBV27, with 10 positions matching TRBD1. The CDR3 is 14 residues long. Germline-derived CDR1 and CDR2 are MNHEY and SMNVEV (reference sequence). Germline trimming cut 6 bases from V and 8 bases from J; bases unmatched to any gene: 6. CDR3 loop: CASSRGTGAEKLFF. Here the CDR3 DNA reads TGTGCCAGCAGCCGCGGGACAGGGGCCGAAAAACTGTTTTTT.

This clone was counted once. J is TRBJ2-3 and V is TRBV7-9, with TRBD2 matching 7 bases. CDR3 length equals 12 residues. The germline V gene has CDR1 SEHNR and CDR2 FQNEAQ (reference sequence). V shed 2 bases and J 10 bases; nucleotides not matched to a gene: 3. CDR3 sequence (DNA): TGTGCCAGCAGCTTATACCGGGGGGCGCAGTATTTT. Translation: CASSLYRGAQYF. Filled out from reference TRBV7-9 and TRBJ2-3, the complete variable domain reads DTGVSQNPRHKITKRGQNVTFRCDPISEHNRLYWYRQTLGQGPEFLTYFQNEAQLEKSRLLSDRFSAERPKGSFSTLEIQRTEQGDSAMYLCASSLYRGAQYFGPGTRLTVL.

The rearrangement joins TRBV3-1 (or the pseudogene TRBV3-2) to TRBJ2-7, with D perhaps TRBD2 (6 bases). The CDR3 has 16 amino acids. Trimming took 5 bases from V and 2 from J, leaving 19 bases between them. The germline CDR1 and CDR2 sequences are LGHDT and YNNKEL (reference sequence). The CDR3 coding sequence is TGTGCCAGCAGCACCCGATTGGGGGGATCGGCCTACGAGCAGTACTTC. It is translated as CASSTRLGGSAYEQYF.

The chain is built from TRBV28 and TRBJ1-2; 9 bases map to TRBD1. Germline CDR1 is MDHEN and CDR2 is SYDVKM. The CDR3 runs 20 residues. V lost 2 bases to trimming and J lost 2 bases; unmatched junction nucleotides: 18. The CDR3: CASSLKYTPGQGYFNYGYTF. The DNA for the CDR3 is TGTGCCAGCAGTTTAAAATATACTCCGGGACAGGGTTATTTCAACTATGGCTACACCTTC.

The chain is built from TRBV6-4 and TRBJ2-7, with D uncertain. Trimming took 4 bases from V and 0 from J, leaving 16 bases between them. CDR1 and CDR2 (germline): MRHNA, SNTAGT. CDR3 length: 16 residues. CDR3 sequence: CASSGEAARSSYEQYF. DNA of the CDR3: TGTGCCAGCAGTGGAGAGGCGGCCCGGAGCTCCTACGAGCAGTACTTC.

This chain joins TRBV30 and TRBJ1-5; 7 nucleotides match TRBD1. The CDR3 is 15 amino acids. V shed 2 bases, J shed 2 bases, and the junction held 6 bases outside the gene matches. Germline V gives CDR1 GTSNPN, CDR2 SVGIG (reference sequence). The CDR3 region is CAWSIRGVRNQPQHF. CDR3 bases: TGTGCCTGGAGTATCAGGGGGGTGCGCAATCAGCCCCAGCATTTT.

The genes are TRBV7-8 and TRBJ1-1; 10 bases fit TRBD1. Trimming at V came to 2 bases and at J to 7 bases, leaving 7 bases not matched to a gene. Germline lookup yields CDR1 SGHVS and CDR2 FQNEAQ. The CDR3 has 15 amino acids. The DNA for the CDR3 is TGTGCCAGCAGCTTAAATCGACAGGGGGCTGGTGAAGCTTTCTTT. Its protein is CASSLNRQGAGEAFF.

The chain couples TRBV28 to TRBJ2-6; TRBD1 matches at 8 bases. The ends lost 5 bases at V and 4 bases at J; junction bases unmatched: 7. The CDR3 is 16 residues long. Per the germline V gene, CDR1 is MDHEN and CDR2 is SYDVKM. CDR3 sequence: CASSPWTGTGANVLTF. In nucleotides, the CDR3 is TGTGCCAGCAGTCCGTGGACAGGGACAGGGGCCAACGTCCTGACTTTC.

V gene TRBV6-2 or TRBV6-3 combines with J gene TRBJ2-5, with 8 bases aligning to TRBD2. Germline V CDR1 and CDR2: MNHEY, SVGEGT. The CDR3 contains 16 residues. With V trimmed by 5 bases and J by 0 bases, 8 bases remained unmatched. The CDR3 DNA is TGTGCCAGCAGTCAGATGACTAGCGTGTACCAAGAGACCCAGTACTTC. Protein sequence: CASSQMTSVYQETQYF.

The chain links TRBV5-4 to TRBJ1-3; D unresolved. The CDR3 has 13 residues. Germline loops: CDR1 SGHNT, CDR2 YYREEE (reference sequence). Trimming shortened V by 1 base and J by 4 bases, and 6 bases separated the two germline ends. In DNA form, the CDR3 reads TGTGCCAGCAGCTTGAATCAAGGAAACACCATATATTTT. Translated: CASSLNQGNTIYF.

The gene calls are TRBV19 and TRBJ1-5; D is unresolved. Germline CDR1 reads LNHDA; CDR2 reads SQIVND (reference sequence). The V end lost 0 bases, the J end lost 3 bases, and 6 bases lay between the germline ends. The CDR3 loop spans 14 amino acids. CDR3 DNA sequence: TGTGCCAGTAGTATAGAGGGCACCAATCAGCCCCAGCATTTT. It specifies CASSIEGTNQPQHF.

The V call is TRBV12-3 or TRBV12-4, the J call TRBJ1-5, with D possibly matching TRBD1 (6 bases). The CDR3 totals 13 residues. V lost 6 bases, J lost 6 bases, and 12 bases lay in between. The CDR3 loop reads CASRLQGSQPQHF. The CDR3, as DNA: TGTGCCAGCAGGCTACAGGGAAGTCAGCCCCAGCATTTT.